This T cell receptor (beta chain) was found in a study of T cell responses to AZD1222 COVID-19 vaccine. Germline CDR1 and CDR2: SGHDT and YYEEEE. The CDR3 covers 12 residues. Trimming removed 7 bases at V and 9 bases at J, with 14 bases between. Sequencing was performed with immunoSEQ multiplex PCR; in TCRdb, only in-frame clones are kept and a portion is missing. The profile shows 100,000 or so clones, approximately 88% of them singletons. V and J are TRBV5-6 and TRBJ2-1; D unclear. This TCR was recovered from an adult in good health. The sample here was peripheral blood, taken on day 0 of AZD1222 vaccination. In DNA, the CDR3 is TGTGCCAGCCTTCGGCCCCCCGGTGAGCAGTTCTTC. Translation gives CASLRPPGEQFF.